Listed here is a single T cell receptor beta chain. This entry is derived from a study of cytomegalovirus exposure and HLA in healthy donors. Germline V gives CDR1 SGHAT, CDR2 FQNNGV. Trimming stripped 1 base from V and 1 base from J, with 8 bases between. CDR3 length: 14 amino acids. The primer mix had 60 Vbeta and 13 Jbeta primers. Only in-frame clones appear in the TCRdb table, and some are missing; sequencing was by immunoSEQ multiplex PCR. Of roughly 120,000 clones in the sample, around 73% were seen once. Sequenced sample: PBMCs. The rearrangement links TRBV11-2 to TRBJ2-7; TRBD1 might be the D (5 bases). The source is a man aged 35 to 55 in good health and CMV-seronegative. The CDR3 DNA sequence: TGTGCCAGCAGCTTAGTACAGGCTTCCTACGAGCAGTACTTC. It yields the protein CASSLVQASYEQYF.